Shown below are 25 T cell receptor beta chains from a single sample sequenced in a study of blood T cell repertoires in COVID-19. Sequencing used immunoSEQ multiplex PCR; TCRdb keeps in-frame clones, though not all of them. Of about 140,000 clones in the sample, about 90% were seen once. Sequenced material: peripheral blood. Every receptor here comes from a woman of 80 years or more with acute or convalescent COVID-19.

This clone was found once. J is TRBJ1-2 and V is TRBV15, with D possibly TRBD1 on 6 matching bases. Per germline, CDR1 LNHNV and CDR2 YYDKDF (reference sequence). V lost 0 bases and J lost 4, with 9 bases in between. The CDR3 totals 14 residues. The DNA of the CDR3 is TGTGCCACCAGCAGAGAGCAGGGGCCCTATGGCTACACCTTC. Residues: CATSREQGPYGYTF.

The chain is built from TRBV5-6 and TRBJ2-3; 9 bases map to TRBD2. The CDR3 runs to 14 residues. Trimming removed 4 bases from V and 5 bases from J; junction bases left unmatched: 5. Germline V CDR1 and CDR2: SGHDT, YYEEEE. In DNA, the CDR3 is TGTGCCAGCAGCCCGGGACTAGCAATAGATACGCAGTATTTT. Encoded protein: CASSPGLAIDTQYF.

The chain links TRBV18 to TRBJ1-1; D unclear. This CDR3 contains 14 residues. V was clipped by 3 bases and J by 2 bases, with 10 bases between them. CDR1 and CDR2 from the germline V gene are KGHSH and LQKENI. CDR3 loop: CASSPQEGNTEAFF. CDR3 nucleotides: TGTGCCAGCTCACCTCAGGAGGGTAACACTGAAGCTTTCTTT.

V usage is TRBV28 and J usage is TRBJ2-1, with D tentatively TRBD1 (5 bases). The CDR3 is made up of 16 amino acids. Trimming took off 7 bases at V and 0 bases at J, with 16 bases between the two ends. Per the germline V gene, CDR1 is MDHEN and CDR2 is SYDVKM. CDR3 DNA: TGTGCCAGCAACCAAAGGGGCGTTAGCTCCTACAATGAGCAGTTCTTC. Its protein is CASNQRGVSSYNEQFF.

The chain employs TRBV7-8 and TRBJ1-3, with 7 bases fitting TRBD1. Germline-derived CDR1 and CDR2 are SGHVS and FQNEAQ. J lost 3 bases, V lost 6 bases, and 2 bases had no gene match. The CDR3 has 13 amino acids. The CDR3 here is CASSPGGGNTIYF. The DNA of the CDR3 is TGTGCCAGCAGTCCAGGGGGTGGAAACACCATATATTTT. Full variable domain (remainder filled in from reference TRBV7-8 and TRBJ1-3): GAGVSQSPRYKVAKRGQDVALRCDPISGHVSLFWYQQALGQGPEFLTYFQNEAQLDKSGLPSDRFFAERPEGSVSTLKIQRTQQEDSAVYLCASSPGGGNTIYFGEGSWLTVV.

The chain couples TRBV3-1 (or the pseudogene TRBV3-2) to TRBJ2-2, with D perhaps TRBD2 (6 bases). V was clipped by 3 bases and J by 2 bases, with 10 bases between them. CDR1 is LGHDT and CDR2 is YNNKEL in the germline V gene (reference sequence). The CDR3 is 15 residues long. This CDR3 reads CASSQTGANTGELFF. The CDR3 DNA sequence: TGTGCCAGCAGCCAGACGGGAGCAAACACCGGGGAGCTGTTTTTT.

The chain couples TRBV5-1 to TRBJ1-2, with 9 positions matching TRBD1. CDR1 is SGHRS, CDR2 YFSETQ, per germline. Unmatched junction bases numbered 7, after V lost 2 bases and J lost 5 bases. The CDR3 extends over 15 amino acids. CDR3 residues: CASSFGTGQGYGYTF. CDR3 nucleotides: TGCGCCAGCAGCTTCGGAACGGGACAGGGTTATGGCTACACCTTC.

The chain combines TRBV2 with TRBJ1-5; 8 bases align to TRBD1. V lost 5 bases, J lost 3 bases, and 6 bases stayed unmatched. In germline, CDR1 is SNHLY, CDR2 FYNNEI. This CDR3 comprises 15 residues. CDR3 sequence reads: CASSQDRGFNQPQHF. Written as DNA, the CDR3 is TGTGCCAGCAGTCAAGACAGGGGATTCAATCAGCCCCAGCATTTT.

CDR3 protein: CASSGGPSTDTQYF. The CDR3 nucleotides are TGCGCCAGCAGCGGAGGACCTAGCACAGATACGCAGTATTTT. This chain uses TRBV5-1 with TRBJ2-3, with D perhaps TRBD2 (5 bases). Germline CDR1 reads SGHRS; CDR2 reads YFSETQ. This CDR3 region has 14 residues. Trimming cost V 4 bases and J 0 bases, with 9 bases left between them.

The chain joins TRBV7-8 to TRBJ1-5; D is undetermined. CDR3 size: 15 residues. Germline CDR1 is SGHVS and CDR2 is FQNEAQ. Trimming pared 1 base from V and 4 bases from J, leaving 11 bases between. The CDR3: CASSLGRAGNQPQHF. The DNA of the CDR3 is TGTGCCAGCAGCTTAGGGAGGGCCGGGAATCAGCCCCAGCATTTT.

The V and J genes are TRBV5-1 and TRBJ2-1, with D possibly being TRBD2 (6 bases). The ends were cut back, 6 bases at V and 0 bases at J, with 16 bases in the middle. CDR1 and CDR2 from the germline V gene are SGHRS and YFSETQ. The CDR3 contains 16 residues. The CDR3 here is CASTSRDSPSYNEQFF. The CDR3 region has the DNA TGCGCCAGCACTTCGAGGGACTCCCCCTCCTACAATGAGCAGTTCTTC.

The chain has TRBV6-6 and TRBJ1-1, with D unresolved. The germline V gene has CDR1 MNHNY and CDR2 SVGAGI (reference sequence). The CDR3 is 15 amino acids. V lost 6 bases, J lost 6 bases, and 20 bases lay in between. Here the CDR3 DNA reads TGTGCCAGCAGCCGTACGGGTACCGGTAACGCTGAAGCTTTCTTT. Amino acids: CASSRTGTGNAEAFF.

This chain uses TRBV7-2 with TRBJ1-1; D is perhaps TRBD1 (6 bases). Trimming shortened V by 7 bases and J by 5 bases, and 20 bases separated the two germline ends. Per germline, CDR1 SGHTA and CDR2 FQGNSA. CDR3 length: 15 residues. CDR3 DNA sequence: TGTGCCAGCATCCAGGGAGGAGGGGGAGGGACTGAAGCTTTCTTT. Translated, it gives CASIQGGGGGTEAFF.

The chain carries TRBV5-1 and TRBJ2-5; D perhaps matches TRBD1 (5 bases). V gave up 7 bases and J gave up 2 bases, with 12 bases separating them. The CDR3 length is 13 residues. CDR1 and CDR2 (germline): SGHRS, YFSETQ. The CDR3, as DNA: TGCGCCAGCGGCCTAGACAGACAAGAGACCCAGTACTTC. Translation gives CASGLDRQETQYF.

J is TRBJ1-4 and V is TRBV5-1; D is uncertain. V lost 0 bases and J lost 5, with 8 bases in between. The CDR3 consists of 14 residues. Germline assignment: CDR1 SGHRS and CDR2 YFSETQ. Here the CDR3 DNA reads TGCGCCAGCAGCTTGGACAGCCTGAATGAAAAACTGTTTTTT. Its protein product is CASSLDSLNEKLFF.

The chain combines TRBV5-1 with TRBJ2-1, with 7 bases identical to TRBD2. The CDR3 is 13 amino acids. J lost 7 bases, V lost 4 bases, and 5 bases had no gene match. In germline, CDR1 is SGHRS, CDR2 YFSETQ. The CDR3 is CASSALGGNEQFF. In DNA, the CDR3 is TGCGCCAGCAGCGCCCTGGGAGGGAATGAGCAGTTCTTC.

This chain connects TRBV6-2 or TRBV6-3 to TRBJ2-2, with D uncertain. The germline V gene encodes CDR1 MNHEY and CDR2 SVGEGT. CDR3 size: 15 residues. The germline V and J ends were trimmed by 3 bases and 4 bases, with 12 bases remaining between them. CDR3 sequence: CASSYSNSFTGELFF. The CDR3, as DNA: TGTGCCAGCAGTTATTCAAACAGCTTCACCGGGGAGCTGTTTTTT.

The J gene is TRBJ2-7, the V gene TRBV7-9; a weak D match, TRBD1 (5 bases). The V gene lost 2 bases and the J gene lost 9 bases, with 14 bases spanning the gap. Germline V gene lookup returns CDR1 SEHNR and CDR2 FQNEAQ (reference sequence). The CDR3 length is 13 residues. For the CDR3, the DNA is TGTGCCAGCAGCTTATCAGAAGGGGTTGGGCAGTACTTC. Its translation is CASSLSEGVGQYF.

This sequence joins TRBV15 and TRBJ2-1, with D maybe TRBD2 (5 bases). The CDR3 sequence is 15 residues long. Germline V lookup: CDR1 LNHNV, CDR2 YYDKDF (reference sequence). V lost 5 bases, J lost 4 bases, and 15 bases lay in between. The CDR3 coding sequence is TGTGCCACCAGCGGCTACGGACGGGGTTACAATGAGCAGTTCTTC. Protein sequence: CATSGYGRGYNEQFF. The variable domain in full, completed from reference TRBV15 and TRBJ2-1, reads DAMVIQNPRYQVTQFGKPVTLSCSQTLNHNVMYWYQQKSSQAPKLLFHYYDKDFNNEADTPDNFQSRRPNTSFCFLDIRSPGLGDTAMYLCATSGYGRGYNEQFFGPGTRLTVL.

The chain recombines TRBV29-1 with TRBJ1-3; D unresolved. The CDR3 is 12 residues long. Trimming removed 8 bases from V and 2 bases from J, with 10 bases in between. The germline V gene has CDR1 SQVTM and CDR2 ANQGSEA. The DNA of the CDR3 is TGCAGCTCCCGCGGGGCTGGAAACACCATATATTTT. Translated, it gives CSSRGAGNTIYF.

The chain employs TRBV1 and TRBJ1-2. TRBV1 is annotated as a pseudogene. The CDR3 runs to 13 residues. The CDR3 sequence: CTSSRDGFFGYTF. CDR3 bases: TGCACCAGCAGCCGAGACGGGTTTTTTGGCTACACCTTC.

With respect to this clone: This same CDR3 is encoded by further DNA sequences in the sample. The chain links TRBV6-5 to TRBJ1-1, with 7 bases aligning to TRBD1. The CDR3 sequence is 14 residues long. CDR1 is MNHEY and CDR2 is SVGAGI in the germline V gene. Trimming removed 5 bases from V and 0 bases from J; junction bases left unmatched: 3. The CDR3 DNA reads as TGTGCCAGCAGTCGGACAGGCATGAACACTGAAGCTTTCTTT. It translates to CASSRTGMNTEAFF.

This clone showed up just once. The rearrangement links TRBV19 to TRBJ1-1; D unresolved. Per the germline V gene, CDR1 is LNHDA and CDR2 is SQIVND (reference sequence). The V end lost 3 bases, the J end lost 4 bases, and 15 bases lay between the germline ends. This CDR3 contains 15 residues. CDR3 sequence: CASSIFGGLTTEAFF. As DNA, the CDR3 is TGTGCCAGTAGTATTTTCGGCGGCCTAACCACTGAAGCTTTCTTT.

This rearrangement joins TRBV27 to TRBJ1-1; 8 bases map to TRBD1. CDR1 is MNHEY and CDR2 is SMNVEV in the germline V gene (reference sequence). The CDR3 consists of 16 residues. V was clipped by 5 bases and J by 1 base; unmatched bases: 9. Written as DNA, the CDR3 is TGTGCCAGCAGTCGCTTCAGGGGGCCGAGGAACACTGAAGCTTTCTTT. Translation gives CASSRFRGPRNTEAFF.

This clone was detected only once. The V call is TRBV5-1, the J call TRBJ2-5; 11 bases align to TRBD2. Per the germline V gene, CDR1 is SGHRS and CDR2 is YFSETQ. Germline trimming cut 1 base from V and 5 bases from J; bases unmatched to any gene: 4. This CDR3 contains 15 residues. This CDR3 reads CASSLTGTSGETQYF. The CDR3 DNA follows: TGCGCCAGCAGCTTGACCGGGACTAGCGGCGAGACCCAGTACTTC.